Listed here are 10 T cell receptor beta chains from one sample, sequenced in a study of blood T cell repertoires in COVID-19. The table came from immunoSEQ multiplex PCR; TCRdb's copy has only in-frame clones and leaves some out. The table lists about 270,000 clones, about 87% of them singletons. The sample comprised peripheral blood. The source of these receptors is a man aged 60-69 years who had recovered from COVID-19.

The CDR3 sequence is CASRHNQPGLAENTGELFF. The CDR3 DNA reads TGTGCCAGCAGACACAACCAACCCGGACTAGCGGAAAACACCGGGGAGCTGTTTTTT. The rearrangement joins TRBV4-2 to TRBJ2-2, with 10 nucleotides matching TRBD2. Germline-derived CDR1 and CDR2 are LGHNA and YNFKEQ. The CDR3 covers 19 residues. V was pared by 6 bases and J by 2 bases, with 15 bases of the junction left unmatched.

The CDR3 protein is CASNMGLAGGQETQYF. DNA of the CDR3: TGCGCCAGCAATATGGGACTAGCGGGGGGGCAAGAGACCCAGTACTTC. The chain uses TRBV10-2 and TRBJ2-5, with TRBD2 matching 16 bases. The CDR3 consists of 16 residues. With 7 bases clipped from V and 2 bases from J, the junction kept 4 bases outside the gene matches. CDR1 is WSHSY and CDR2 is SAAADI in the germline V gene.

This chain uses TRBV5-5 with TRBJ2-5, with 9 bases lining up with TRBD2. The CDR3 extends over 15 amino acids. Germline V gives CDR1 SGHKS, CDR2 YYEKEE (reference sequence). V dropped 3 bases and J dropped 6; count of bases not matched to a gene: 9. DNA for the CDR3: TGTGCCAGCAGCTCCCTTGCTAGCGGGGAGAAGACCCAGTACTTC. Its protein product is CASSSLASGEKTQYF.

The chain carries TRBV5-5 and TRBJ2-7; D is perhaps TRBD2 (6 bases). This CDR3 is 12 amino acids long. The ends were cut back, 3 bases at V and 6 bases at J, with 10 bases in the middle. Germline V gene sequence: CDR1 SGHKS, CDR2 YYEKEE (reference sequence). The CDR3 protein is CASSSTTSEQYF. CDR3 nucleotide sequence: TGTGCCAGCAGCTCCACGACTAGCGAGCAGTACTTC.

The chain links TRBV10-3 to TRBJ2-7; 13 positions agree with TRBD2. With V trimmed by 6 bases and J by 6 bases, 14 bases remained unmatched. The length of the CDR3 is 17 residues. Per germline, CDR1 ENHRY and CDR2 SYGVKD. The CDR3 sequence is CAISEGLAGPRVREQYF. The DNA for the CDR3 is TGTGCCATCAGCGAGGGACTAGCGGGGCCCCGGGTCCGCGAGCAGTACTTC.

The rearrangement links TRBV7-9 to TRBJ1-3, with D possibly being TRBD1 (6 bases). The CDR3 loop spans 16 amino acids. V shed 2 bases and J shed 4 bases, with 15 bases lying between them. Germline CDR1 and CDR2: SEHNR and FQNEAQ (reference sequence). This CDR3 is CASSLTTGQGGNTIYF. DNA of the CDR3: TGTGCCAGCAGCTTAACTACAGGGCAGGGAGGAAACACCATATATTTT. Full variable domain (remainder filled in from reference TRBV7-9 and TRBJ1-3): DTGVSQNPRHKITKRGQNVTFRCDPISEHNRLYWYRQTLGQGPEFLTYFQNEAQLEKSRLLSDRFSAERPKGSFSTLEIQRTEQGDSAMYLCASSLTTGQGGNTIYFGEGSWLTVV.

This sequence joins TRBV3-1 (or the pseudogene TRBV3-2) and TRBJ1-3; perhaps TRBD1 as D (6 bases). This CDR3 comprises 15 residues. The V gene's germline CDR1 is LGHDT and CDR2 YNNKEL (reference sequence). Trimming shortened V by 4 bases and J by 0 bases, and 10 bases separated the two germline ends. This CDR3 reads CASSLDRSSGNTIYF. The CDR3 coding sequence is TGTGCCAGCAGCCTTGACAGGAGCTCTGGAAACACCATATATTTT.

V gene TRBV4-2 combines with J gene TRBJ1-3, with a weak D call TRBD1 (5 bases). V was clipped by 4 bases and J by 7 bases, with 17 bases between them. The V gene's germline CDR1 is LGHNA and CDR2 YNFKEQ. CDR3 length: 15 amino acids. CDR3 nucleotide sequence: TGTGCCAGCAGCCCGGGGGAATCTGGACGGAACACCATATATTTT. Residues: CASSPGESGRNTIYF.

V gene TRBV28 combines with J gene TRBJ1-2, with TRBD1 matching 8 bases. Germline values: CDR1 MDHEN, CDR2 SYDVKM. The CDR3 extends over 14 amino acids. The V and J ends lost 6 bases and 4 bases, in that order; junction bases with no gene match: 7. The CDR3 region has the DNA TGTGCCAGCAGCCCGGGACAGGCGGGCTATGGCTACACCTTC. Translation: CASSPGQAGYGYTF.

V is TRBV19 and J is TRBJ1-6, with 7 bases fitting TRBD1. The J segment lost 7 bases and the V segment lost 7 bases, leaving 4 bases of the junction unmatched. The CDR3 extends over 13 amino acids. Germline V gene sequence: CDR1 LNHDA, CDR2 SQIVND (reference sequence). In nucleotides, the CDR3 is TGTGCCAGTACAACGACAGGGAATTCACCCCTCCACTTT. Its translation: CASTTTGNSPLHF.